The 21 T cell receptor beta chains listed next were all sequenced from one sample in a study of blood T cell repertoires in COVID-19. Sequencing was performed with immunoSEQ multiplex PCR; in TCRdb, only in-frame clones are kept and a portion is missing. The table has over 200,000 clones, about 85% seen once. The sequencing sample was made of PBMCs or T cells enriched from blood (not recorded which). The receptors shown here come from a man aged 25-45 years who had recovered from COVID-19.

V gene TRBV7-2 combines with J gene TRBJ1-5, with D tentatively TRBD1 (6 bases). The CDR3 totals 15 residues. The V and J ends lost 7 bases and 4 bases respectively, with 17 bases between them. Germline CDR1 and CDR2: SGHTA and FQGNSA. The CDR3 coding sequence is TGTGCCAGCACTCCTGGGGGCTCCCCTAATCAGCCCCAGCATTTT. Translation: CASTPGGSPNQPQHF.

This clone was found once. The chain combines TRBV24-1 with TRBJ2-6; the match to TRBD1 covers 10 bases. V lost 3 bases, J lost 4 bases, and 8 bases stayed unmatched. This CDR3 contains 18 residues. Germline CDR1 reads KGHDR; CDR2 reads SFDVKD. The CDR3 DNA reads TGTGCCACCAGTGATCCACCGGGACAGGGGACCGGGGCCAACGTCCTGACTTTC. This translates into CATSDPPGQGTGANVLTF.

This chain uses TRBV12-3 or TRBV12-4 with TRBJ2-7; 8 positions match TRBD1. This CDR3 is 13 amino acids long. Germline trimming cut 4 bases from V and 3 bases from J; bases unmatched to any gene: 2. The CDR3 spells CASSSGTGYEQYF. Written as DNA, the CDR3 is TGTGCCAGCAGTTCCGGGACAGGCTACGAGCAGTACTTC.

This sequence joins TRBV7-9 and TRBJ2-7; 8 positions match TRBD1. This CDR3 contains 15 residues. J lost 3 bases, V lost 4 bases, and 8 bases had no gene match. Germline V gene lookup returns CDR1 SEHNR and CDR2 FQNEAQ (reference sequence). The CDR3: CASSYTGGQIYEQYF. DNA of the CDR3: TGTGCCAGCAGCTATACAGGGGGGCAGATCTACGAGCAGTACTTC.

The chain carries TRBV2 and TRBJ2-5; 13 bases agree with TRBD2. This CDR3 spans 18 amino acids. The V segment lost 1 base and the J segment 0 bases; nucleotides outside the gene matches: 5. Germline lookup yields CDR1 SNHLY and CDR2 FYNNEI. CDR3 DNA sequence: TGTGCCAGCAGTGAAGTGTTGGGGACTAGCGGGAACCAAGAGACCCAGTACTTC. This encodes CASSEVLGTSGNQETQYF.

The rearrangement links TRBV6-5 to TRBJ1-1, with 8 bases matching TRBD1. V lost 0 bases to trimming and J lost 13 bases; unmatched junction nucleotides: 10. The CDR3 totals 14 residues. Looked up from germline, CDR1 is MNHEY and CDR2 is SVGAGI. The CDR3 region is CASSYSMGRGLVFF. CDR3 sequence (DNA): TGTGCCAGCAGTTACTCGATGGGCAGGGGGCTGGTTTTCTTT.

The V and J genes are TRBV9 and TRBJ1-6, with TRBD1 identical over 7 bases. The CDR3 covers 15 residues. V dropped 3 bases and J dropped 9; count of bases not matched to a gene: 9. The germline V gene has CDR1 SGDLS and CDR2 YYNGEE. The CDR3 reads CASSASAGGRSPLHF. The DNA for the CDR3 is TGTGCCAGCAGCGCCTCCGCAGGGGGTCGTTCACCCCTCCACTTT. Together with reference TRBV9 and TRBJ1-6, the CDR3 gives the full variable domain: DSGVTQTPKHLITATGQRVTLRCSPRSGDLSVYWYQQSLDQGLQFLIQYYNGEERAKGNILERFSAQQFPDLHSELNLSSLELGDSALYFCASSASAGGRSPLHFGNGTRLTVT.

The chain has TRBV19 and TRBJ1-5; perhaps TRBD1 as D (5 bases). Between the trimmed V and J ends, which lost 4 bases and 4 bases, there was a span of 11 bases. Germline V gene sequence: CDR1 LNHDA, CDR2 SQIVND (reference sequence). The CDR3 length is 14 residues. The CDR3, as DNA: TGTGCCAGTAGTAGTGCAGGGTCGAATCAGCCCCAGCATTTT. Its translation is CASSSAGSNQPQHF.

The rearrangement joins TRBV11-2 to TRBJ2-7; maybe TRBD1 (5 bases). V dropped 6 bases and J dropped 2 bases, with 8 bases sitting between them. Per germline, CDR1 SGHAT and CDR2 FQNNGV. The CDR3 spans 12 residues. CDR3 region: CASRTGTYEQYF. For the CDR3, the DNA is TGTGCCAGCAGAACAGGTACCTACGAGCAGTACTTC.

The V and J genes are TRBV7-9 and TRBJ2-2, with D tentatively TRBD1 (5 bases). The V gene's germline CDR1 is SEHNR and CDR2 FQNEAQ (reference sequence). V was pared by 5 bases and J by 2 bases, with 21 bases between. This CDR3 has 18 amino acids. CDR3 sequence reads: CASSPPIRAKGNTGELFF. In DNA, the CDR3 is TGTGCCAGCAGCCCACCTATCAGGGCCAAAGGTAACACCGGGGAGCTGTTTTTT. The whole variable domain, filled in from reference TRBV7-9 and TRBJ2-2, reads DTGVSQNPRHKITKRGQNVTFRCDPISEHNRLYWYRQTLGQGPEFLTYFQNEAQLEKSRLLSDRFSAERPKGSFSTLEIQRTEQGDSAMYLCASSPPIRAKGNTGELFFGEGSRLTVL.

The DNA of the CDR3 is TGTGCCTGGGCGACCGAGATTGTTGAAAAACTGTTTTTT. Translating gives CAWATEIVEKLFF. The chain couples TRBV2 to TRBJ1-4, with unresolved D. The CDR3 is 13 residues long. Germline V gene sequence: CDR1 SNHLY, CDR2 FYNNEI. The germline V and J ends were trimmed by 11 bases and 7 bases, with 17 bases remaining between them.

The DNA of the CDR3 is TGTGCCAGCAGGAAACAGGGGGCCGCAGATACGCAGTATTTT. This codes for CASRKQGAADTQYF. The rearrangement links TRBV5-6 to TRBJ2-3; 9 bases fit TRBD1. V was clipped by 5 bases and J by 4 bases; unmatched bases: 5. The length of the CDR3 is 14 residues. Germline loops: CDR1 SGHDT, CDR2 YYEEEE.

DNA for the CDR3: TGTGCCAGCAGTTCGGACAGATTCTACAATGAGCAGTTCTTC. Amino acid sequence: CASSSDRFYNEQFF. The rearrangement joins TRBV6-5 to TRBJ2-1, with D possibly being TRBD1 (6 bases). V lost 4 bases and J 3 bases, leaving 10 bases between the germline ends. This CDR3 is built from 14 residues. Germline lookup yields CDR1 MNHEY and CDR2 SVGAGI.

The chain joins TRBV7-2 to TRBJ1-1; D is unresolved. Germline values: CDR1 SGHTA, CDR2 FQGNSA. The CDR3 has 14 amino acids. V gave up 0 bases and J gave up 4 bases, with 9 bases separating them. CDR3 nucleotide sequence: TGTGCCAGCAGCTTAGCGCTAGGAGGCACTGAAGCTTTCTTT. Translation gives CASSLALGGTEAFF.

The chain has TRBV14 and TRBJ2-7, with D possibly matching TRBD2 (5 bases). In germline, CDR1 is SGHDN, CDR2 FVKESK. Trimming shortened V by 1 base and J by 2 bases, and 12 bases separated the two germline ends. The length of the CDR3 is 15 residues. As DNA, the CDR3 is TGTGCCAGCAGCCAAGCGCCGGGGTTAACCTACGAGCAGTACTTC. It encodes CASSQAPGLTYEQYF.

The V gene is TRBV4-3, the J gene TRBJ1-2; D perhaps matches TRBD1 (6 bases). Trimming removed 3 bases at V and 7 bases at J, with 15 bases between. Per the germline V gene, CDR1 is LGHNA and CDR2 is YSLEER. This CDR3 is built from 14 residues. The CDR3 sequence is CASSQGAGVGGYTF. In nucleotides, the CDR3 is TGCGCCAGCAGCCAGGGAGCAGGGGTGGGTGGCTACACCTTC.

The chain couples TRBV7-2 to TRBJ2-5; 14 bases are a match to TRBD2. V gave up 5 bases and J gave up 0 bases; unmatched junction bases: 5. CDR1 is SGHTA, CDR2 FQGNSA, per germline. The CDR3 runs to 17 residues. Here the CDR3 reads CASSPGLAGGHQETQYF. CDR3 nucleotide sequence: TGTGCCAGCAGCCCCGGACTAGCGGGGGGACACCAAGAGACCCAGTACTTC.

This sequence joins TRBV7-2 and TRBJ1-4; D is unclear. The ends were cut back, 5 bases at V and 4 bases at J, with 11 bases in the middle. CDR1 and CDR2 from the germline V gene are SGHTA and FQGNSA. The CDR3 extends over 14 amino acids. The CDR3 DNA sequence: TGTGCCAGCAGCGGTCGGGCGGGTAATGAAAAACTGTTTTTT. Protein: CASSGRAGNEKLFF.

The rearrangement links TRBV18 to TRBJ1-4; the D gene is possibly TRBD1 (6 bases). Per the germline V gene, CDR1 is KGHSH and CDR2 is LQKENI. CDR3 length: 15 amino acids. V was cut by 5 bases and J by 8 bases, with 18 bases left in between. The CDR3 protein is CASSSPGGQGEKLFF. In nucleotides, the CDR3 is TGTGCCAGCTCATCGCCCGGGGGGCAAGGGGAAAAACTGTTTTTT.

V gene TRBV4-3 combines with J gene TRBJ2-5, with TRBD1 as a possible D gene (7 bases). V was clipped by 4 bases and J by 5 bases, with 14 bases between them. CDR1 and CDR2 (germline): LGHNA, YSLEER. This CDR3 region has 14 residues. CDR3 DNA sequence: TGCGCCAGCAGCCCACGTCCAGGGGGGGAGACCCAGTACTTC. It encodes CASSPRPGGETQYF.

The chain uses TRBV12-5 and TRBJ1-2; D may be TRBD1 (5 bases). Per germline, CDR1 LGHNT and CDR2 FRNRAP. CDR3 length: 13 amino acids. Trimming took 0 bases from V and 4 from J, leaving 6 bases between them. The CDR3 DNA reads TGTGCTAGTGGTTTGGTGACAGCCTATGGCTACACCTTC. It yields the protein CASGLVTAYGYTF.